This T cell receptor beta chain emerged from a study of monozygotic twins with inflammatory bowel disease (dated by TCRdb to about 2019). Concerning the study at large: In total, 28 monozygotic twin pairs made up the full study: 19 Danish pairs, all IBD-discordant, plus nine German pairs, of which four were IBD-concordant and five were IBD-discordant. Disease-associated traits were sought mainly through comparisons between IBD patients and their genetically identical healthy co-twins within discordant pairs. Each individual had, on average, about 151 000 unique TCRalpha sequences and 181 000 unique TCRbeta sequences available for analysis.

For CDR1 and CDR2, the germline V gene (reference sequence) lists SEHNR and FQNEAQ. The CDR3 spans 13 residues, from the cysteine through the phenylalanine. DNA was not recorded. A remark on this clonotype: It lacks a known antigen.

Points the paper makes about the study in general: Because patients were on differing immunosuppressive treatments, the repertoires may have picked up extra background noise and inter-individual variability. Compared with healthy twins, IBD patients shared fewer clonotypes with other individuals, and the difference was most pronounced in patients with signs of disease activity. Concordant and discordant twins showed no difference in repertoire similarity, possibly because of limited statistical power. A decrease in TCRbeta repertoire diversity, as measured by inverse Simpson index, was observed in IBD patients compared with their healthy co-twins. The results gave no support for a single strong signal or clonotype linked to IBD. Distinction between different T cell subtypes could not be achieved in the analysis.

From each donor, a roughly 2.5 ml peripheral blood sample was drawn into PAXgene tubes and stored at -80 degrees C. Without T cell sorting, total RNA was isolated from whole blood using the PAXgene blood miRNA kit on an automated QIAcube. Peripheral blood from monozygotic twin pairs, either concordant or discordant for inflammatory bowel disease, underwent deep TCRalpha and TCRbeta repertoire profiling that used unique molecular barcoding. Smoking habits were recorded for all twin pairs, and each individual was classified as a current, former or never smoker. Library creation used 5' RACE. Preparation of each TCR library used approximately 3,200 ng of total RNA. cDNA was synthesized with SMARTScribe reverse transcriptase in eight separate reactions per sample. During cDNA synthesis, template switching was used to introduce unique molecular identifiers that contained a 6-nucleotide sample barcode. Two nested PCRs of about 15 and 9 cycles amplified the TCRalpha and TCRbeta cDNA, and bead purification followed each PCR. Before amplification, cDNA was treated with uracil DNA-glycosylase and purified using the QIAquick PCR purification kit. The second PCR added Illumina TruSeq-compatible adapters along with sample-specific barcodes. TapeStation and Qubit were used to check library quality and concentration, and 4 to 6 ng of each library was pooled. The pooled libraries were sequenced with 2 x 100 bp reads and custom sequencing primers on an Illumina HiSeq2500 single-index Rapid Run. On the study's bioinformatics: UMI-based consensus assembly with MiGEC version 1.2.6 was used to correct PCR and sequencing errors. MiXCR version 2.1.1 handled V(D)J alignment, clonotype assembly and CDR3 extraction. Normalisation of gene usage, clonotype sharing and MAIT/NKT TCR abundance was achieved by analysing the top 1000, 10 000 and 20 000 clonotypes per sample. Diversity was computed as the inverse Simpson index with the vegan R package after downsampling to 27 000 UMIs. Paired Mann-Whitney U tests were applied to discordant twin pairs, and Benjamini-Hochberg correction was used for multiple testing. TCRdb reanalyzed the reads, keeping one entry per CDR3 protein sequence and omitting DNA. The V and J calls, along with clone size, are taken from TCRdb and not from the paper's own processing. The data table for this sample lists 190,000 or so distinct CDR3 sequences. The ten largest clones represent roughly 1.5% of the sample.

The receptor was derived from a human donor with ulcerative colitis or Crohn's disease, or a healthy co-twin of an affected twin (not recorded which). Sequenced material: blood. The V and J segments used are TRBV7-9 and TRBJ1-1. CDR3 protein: CASSFMGSSEAFF.